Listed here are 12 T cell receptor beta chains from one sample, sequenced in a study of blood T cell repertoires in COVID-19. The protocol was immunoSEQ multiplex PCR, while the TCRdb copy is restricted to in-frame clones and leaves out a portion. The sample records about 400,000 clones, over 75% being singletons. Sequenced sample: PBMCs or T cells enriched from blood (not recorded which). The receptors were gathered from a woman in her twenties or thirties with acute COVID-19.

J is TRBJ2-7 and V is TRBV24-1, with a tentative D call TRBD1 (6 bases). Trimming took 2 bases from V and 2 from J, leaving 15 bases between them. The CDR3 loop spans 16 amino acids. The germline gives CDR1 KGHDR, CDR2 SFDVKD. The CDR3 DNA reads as TGTGCCACCAGTGATTCTTCAACAGGGCATCCCTACGAGCAGTACTTC. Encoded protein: CATSDSSTGHPYEQYF.

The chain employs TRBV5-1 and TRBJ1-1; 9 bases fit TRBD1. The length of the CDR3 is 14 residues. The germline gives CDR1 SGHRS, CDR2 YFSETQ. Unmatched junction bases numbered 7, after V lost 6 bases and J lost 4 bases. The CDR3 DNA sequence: TGCGCCAGCACGCAGGGACAGGGTCCCACTGAAGCTTTCTTT. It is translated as CASTQGQGPTEAFF.

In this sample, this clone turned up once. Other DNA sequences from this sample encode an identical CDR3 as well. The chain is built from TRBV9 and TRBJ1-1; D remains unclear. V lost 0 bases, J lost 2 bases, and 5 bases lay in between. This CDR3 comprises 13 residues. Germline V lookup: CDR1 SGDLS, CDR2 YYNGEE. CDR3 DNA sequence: TGTGCCAGCAGCGTAGGGCCAAACACTGAAGCTTTCTTT. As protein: CASSVGPNTEAFF.

The CDR3 sequence is CASSTAGTPSEQFF. In DNA form, the CDR3 reads TGTGCCAGCAGCACGGCCGGGACTCCATCGGAGCAGTTCTTC. The chain combines TRBV7-3 with TRBJ2-1, with D tentatively TRBD2 (6 bases). The CDR3 is 14 residues long. CDR1 is SGHTA and CDR2 is FQGTGA in the germline V gene. Trimming took off 5 bases at V and 10 bases at J, with 18 bases between the two ends.

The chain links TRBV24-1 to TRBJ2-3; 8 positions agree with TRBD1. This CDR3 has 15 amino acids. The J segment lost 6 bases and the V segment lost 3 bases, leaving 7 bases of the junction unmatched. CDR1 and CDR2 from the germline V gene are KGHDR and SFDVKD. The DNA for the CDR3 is TGTGCCACCAGTGATCCTACGGACAGGGCTGATACGCAGTATTTT. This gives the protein CATSDPTDRADTQYF.

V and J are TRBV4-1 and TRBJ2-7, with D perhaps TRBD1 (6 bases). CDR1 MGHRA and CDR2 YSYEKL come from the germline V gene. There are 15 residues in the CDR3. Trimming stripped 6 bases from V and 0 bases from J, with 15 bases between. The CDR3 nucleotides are TGCGCCAGCAGTCCAAACAGGGTTGGCTCCTACGAGCAGTACTTC. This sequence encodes CASSPNRVGSYEQYF.

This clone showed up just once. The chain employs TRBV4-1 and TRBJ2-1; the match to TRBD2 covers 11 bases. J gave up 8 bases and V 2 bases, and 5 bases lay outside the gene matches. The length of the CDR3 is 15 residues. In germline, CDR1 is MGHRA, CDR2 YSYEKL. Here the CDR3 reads CASSQLSGGVYEQFF. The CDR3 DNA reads TGCGCCAGCAGCCAACTTAGCGGGGGGGTCTATGAGCAGTTCTTC.

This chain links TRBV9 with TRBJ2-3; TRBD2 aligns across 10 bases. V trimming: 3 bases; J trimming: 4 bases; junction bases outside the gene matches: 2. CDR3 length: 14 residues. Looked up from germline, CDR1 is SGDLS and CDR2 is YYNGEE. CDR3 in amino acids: CASSAAGGADTQYF. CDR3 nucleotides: TGTGCCAGCAGCGCAGCGGGGGGGGCAGATACGCAGTATTTT.

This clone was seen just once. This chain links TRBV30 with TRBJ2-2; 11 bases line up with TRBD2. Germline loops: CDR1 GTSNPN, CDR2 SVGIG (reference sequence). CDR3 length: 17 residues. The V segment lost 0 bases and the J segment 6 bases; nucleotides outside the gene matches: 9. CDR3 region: CAWSVVSGREKAGELFF. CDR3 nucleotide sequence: TGTGCCTGGAGTGTAGTTAGCGGGAGGGAGAAGGCCGGGGAGCTGTTTTTT.

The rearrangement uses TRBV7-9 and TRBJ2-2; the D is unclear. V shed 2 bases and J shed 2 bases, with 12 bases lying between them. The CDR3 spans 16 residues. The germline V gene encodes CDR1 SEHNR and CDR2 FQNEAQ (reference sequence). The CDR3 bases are TGTGCCAGCAGCTTAACAGCTGTTTCTAACACCGGGGAGCTGTTTTTT. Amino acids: CASSLTAVSNTGELFF. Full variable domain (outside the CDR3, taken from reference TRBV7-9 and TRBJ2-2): DTGVSQNPRHKITKRGQNVTFRCDPISEHNRLYWYRQTLGQGPEFLTYFQNEAQLEKSRLLSDRFSAERPKGSFSTLEIQRTEQGDSAMYLCASSLTAVSNTGELFFGEGSRLTVL.

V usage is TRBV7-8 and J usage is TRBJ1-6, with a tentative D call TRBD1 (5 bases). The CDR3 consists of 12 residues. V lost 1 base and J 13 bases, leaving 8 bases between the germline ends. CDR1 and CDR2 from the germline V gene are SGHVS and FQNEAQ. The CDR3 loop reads CASSLVGGPLHF. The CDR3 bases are TGTGCCAGCAGCTTAGTCGGGGGGCCCCTCCACTTT.

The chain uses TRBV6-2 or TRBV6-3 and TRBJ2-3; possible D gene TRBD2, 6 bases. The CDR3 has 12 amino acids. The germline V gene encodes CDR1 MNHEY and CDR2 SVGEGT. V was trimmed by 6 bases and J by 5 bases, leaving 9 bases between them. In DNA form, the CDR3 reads TGTGCCAGCAGCAATAGCGGAGATACGCAGTATTTT. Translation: CASSNSGDTQYF.